Following are 8 T cell receptor beta chains from one sample sequenced in a study of T cell repertoires in ileal Crohn's disease. Generated by immunoSEQ multiplex PCR, the TCRdb table keeps only in-frame clones and is missing some. The sample holds 6,000 to 8,000 clones, around 92% seen once. Sequencing was performed on ileal tissue. The receptor source for this set is an adult with Crohn's disease.

The chain recombines TRBV5-1 with TRBJ2-3, with D maybe TRBD1 (6 bases). This CDR3 is 16 amino acids long. Germline V lookup: CDR1 SGHRS, CDR2 YFSETQ. Trimming took off 3 bases at V and 6 bases at J, with 20 bases between the two ends. CDR3 region: CASSSSGTPVGDTQYF. Here the CDR3 DNA reads TGCGCCAGCAGCTCATCCGGGACACCCGTGGGGGATACGCAGTATTTT. Full variable domain (remainder filled in from reference TRBV5-1 and TRBJ2-3): KAGVTQTPRYLIKTRGQQVTLSCSPISGHRSVSWYQQTPGQGLQFLFEYFSETQRNKGNFPGRFSGRQFSNSRSEMNVSTLELGDSALYLCASSSSGTPVGDTQYFGPGTRLTVL.

This chain connects TRBV5-1 to TRBJ1-1; TRBD1 agrees at 7 bases. Germline loops: CDR1 SGHRS, CDR2 YFSETQ. The CDR3 runs to 13 residues. V shed 3 bases and J 10 bases; nucleotides not matched to a gene: 9. The CDR3 reads CASSSPGGSRAFF. The CDR3 DNA sequence: TGCGCCAGCAGCTCACCAGGGGGATCGCGAGCTTTCTTT.

This clone was counted once. The chain recombines TRBV28 with TRBJ2-7; 9 bases agree with TRBD2. In germline, CDR1 is MDHEN, CDR2 SYDVKM. The V segment lost 5 bases and the J segment 5 bases; nucleotides outside the gene matches: 10. The CDR3 spans 15 residues. As DNA, the CDR3 is TGTGCCAGCAGTGATAGCGGGAGCTTCTTTAACGAGCAGTACTTC. Translated: CASSDSGSFFNEQYF. The full variable domain, with the rest looked up from reference TRBV28 and TRBJ2-7, is DVKVTQSSRYLVKRTGEKVFLECVQDMDHENMFWYRQDPGLGLRLIYFSYDVKMKEKGDIPEGYSVSREKKERFSLILESASTNQTSMYLCASSDSGSFFNEQYFGPGTRLTVT.

CDR3 region: CASSRDLNTGELFF. CDR3 nucleotides: TGCGCCAGCAGCAGGGACTTGAACACCGGGGAGCTGTTTTTT. The chain joins TRBV5-1 to TRBJ2-2; D might be TRBD2 (6 bases). Germline CDR1 SGHRS, CDR2 YFSETQ. V lost 4 bases and J 1 base, leaving 8 bases between the germline ends. The CDR3 runs 14 residues.

The V call is TRBV6-5, the J call TRBJ2-7; D call uncertain. The V end lost 8 bases, the J end lost 4 bases, and 15 bases lay between the germline ends. Germline V gives CDR1 MNHEY, CDR2 SVGAGI. This CDR3 has 13 amino acids. CDR3 protein: CASSPANEYEQYF. The CDR3 DNA follows: TGTGCCAGCTCGCCTGCTAATGAGTACGAGCAGTACTTC.

A single count supports this clone. The chain combines TRBV7-9 with TRBJ2-7; D possibly corresponds to TRBD1 (8 bases). Germline values: CDR1 SEHNR, CDR2 FQNEAQ (reference sequence). V was clipped by 5 bases and J by 4 bases, with 15 bases between them. CDR3 size: 14 residues. The DNA for the CDR3 is TGTGCCAGCAGCACAGGGGGGGGATTGTACGAGCAGTACTTC. Its translation: CASSTGGGLYEQYF.

The genes are TRBV7-6 and TRBJ2-2; TRBD2 matches 9 bases. CDR1 is SGHVS, CDR2 FNYEAQ, per germline. V gave up 5 bases and J gave up 4 bases; unmatched junction bases: 17. CDR3 size: 19 residues. CDR3 DNA: TGTGCCAGCAGCACCTATGATTCGGGACTAGCAATATCCACCGGGGAGCTGTTTTTT. Protein product: CASSTYDSGLAISTGELFF. The full variable domain, rest sourced from reference TRBV7-6 and TRBJ2-2, is GAGVSQSPRYKVTKRGQDVALRCDPISGHVSLYWYRQALGQGPEFLTYFNYEAQQDKSGLPNDRFSAERPEGSISTLTIQRTEQRDSAMYRCASSTYDSGLAISTGELFFGEGSRLTVL.

The CDR3 loop is CASSRGTSGFYEQYF. As DNA, the CDR3 is TGTGCCAGCAGCCGCGGGACTAGCGGATTCTACGAGCAGTACTTC. This sequence joins TRBV7-2 and TRBJ2-7, with TRBD2 matching over 11 bases. This CDR3 spans 15 amino acids. The germline CDR1 and CDR2 sequences are SGHTA and FQGNSA. Germline trimming cut 5 bases from V and 3 bases from J; bases unmatched to any gene: 6.